This TCR beta chain stems from a study of blood T cell repertoires in COVID-19. At the level of the study: Specimens from acute and convalescent COVID-19 originated in the United States, Italy and Spain.

Which cohort a participant joined came from the clinical history participants gave. Recovered status applied to Cohort 3 donors who had two consecutive negative PCRs. It also applied to those with clearance or with symptom resolution. The CDR3 runs 12 residues. V dropped 0 bases and J dropped 14 bases, with 14 bases sitting between them. From germline, CDR1 is SGHNT and CDR2 YYREEE (reference sequence). Only in-frame clones appear in the TCRdb table, and some are missing; sequencing was by immunoSEQ multiplex PCR. The sample has 450,000 to 600,000 clones; 87% are singletons. Source material: PBMCs or T cells enriched from blood (not recorded which). The sequence was collected from a young woman who had recovered from COVID-19. V gene TRBV5-4 combines with J gene TRBJ1-2; the D gene is possibly TRBD1 (5 bases). CDR3 loop: CASSLVGQGWTF. The CDR3 region has the DNA TGTGCCAGCAGCTTGGTGGGTCAGGGCTGGACCTTC.